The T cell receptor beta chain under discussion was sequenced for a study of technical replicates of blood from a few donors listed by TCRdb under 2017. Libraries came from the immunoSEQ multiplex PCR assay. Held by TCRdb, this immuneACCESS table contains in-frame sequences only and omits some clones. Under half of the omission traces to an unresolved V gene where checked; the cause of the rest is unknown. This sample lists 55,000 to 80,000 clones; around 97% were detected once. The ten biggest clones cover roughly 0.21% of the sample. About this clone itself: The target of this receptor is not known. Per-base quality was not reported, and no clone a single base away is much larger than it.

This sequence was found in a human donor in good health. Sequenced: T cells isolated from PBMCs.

The CDR3 region reads CASSLRGGGYTF. The sequence in DNA is TGTGCCAGCAGTCTCCGAGGTGGTGGCTACACCTTC. The V and J segments used are TRBV2 and TRBJ1-2; there is no confident call for the D gene. Via the germline V gene, CDR1 is SNHLY and CDR2 FYNNEI. V and J are truncated by 5 bases and 7 bases respectively, leaving an intervening sequence of 11 bases. The CDR3 runs 12 residues from the cysteine to the phenylalanine. This entry keeps only the CDR3 DNA: 36 bases, framed from base 1. This CDR3, with the reference TRBV2 and TRBJ1-2 proteins standing in past its ends, gives the full variable domain EPEVTQTPSHQVTQMGQEVILRCVPISNHLYFYWYRQILGQKVEFLVSFYNNEISEKSEIFDDQFSVERPDGSNFTLKIRSTKLEDSAMYFCASSLRGGGYTFGSGTRLTVV.